This T cell receptor beta chain was documented in a study of cytomegalovirus exposure and HLA in healthy donors. General study findings and limits: Segments of the TCR beta V type were, in most cases, productive about 90% or about 30% of the time in an earlier analysis. The study flagged some 170 TCR beta chains as cytomegalovirus-associated. The study assumed roughly uniform donor sequencing depth for presence/absence analyses.

From germline, CDR1 is SGHVS and CDR2 FNYEAQ. Trimming pared 5 bases from V and 6 bases from J, leaving 9 bases between. The CDR3 contains 12 residues. Turning to this clone: The antigen is not known.

Primers included in the PCR were 60 Vbeta and 13 Jbeta primers. Sequenced by immunoSEQ multiplex PCR; TCRdb stores in-frame clones only, minus some. This sample has over 50,000 clones, with around 75% found just once. Sequencing was performed on PBMCs. The chain uses TRBV7-6 and TRBJ2-3; D is possibly TRBD1 (5 bases). This TCR derives from a man aged 50-60 years in good health and CMV-seropositive. The CDR3 DNA sequence: TGTGCCAGCAGCCCTCAGGGTGATACGCAGTATTTT. Its translation is CASSPQGDTQYF. The variable domain in full, completed from reference TRBV7-6 and TRBJ2-3, reads GAGVSQSPRYKVTKRGQDVALRCDPISGHVSLYWYRQALGQGPEFLTYFNYEAQQDKSGLPNDRFSAERPEGSISTLTIQRTEQRDSAMYRCASSPQGDTQYFGPGTRLTVL.